The next 20 T cell receptor beta chains were all read from a single sample in a study of T cells after yellow fever vaccination. TCRdb reanalysed the 5' RACE reads using MiXCR and keeps one entry per CDR3 protein. Seen here are around 310,000 distinct CDR3 sequences, around 3.9% observed once, and the top ten hold less than 25%. The starting material was PBMCs, obtained on the day of the yellow fever booster vaccination. The source is a man aged 18 to 29 who received the YFV17D yellow fever vaccine.

The V and J genes are TRBV2 and TRBJ2-1; D is ambiguous. Germline V CDR1 and CDR2: SNHLY, FYNNEI. This CDR3 has 11 residues. Deletions cut 7 bases from V and 9 bases from J, with 10 bases between. The CDR3 spells CASNAVSEQFF. In DNA form, the CDR3 reads TGTGCCAGCAATGCGGTTAGTGAGCAGTTCTTC.

In its sample, this clonotype was seen many times. Germline and junction disagree at one end, which may indicate a read error. The genes are TRBV5-6 and TRBJ2-5, with 12 bases aligning to TRBD2. CDR3 length: 14 residues. Germline assignment: CDR1 SGHDT and CDR2 YYEEEE. The CDR3 spells CASSLGLAGDPEDF. For the CDR3, the DNA is TGTGCCAGCAGCTTGGGACTAGCGGGGGACCCGGAGGACTTC.

The sample holds many counts of this clonotype. The chain combines TRBV5-6 with TRBJ1-4; D remains unclear. The germline V gene encodes CDR1 SGHDT and CDR2 YYEEEE. CDR3 length: 12 amino acids. V was clipped by 2 bases and J by 7 bases, with 6 bases between them. The CDR3 here is CASSFGIEKLFF. The DNA of the CDR3 is TGTGCCAGCAGCTTCGGGATTGAAAAACTGTTTTTT.

The chain links TRBV20-1 to TRBJ2-1, with 10 bases lining up with TRBD2. J lost 6 bases, V lost 3 bases, and 14 bases had no gene match. The CDR3 runs 17 residues. Germline V gene data show CDR1 as DFQATT and CDR2 as SNEGSKA (reference sequence). The DNA of the CDR3 is TGCAGTGCTAGCCTCCCATTCCTAGCGGGGGATGGCAATGAGCAGTTCTTC. It specifies CSASLPFLAGDGNEQFF.

This clonotype was seen ten or more times. CDR3 loop: CASSLELAGVNEQFF. The CDR3 DNA reads as TGCGCCAGCAGCTTGGAATTAGCGGGGGTAAATGAGCAGTTCTTC. The rearrangement uses TRBV5-1 and TRBJ2-1; 9 positions agree with TRBD2. In germline, CDR1 is SGHRS, CDR2 YFSETQ. The J segment lost 7 bases and the V segment lost 0 bases, leaving 5 bases of the junction unmatched. The CDR3 extends over 15 amino acids.

The chain recombines TRBV11-2 with TRBJ2-2, with TRBD1 matching 8 bases. Trimming at V came to 3 bases and at J to 7 bases, leaving 10 bases not matched to a gene. The CDR3 runs to 16 residues. Germline-derived CDR1 and CDR2 are SGHAT and FQNNGV. CDR3 amino acids: CASSLAGQGNDGELFF. For the CDR3, the DNA is TGTGCCAGCAGCTTGGCTGGACAGGGTAATGACGGGGAGCTGTTTTTT.

This clonotype has a count of ten or more. The J gene is TRBJ2-1, the V gene TRBV12-3 or TRBV12-4; 12 bases match TRBD1. J lost 7 bases, V lost 7 bases, and 11 bases had no gene match. The CDR3 is 16 amino acids. DNA for the CDR3: TGTGCCAGCACCGCGGGACAGGGGGCTTTGGGGAATGAGCAGTTCTTC. It translates to CASTAGQGALGNEQFF.

In DNA, the CDR3 is TGTGCCAGCCAGACATATGTGGTAACAGATACGCAGTATTTT. Its translation: CASQTYVVTDTQYF. The J gene is TRBJ2-3, the V gene TRBV5-5; D unclear. V lost 7 bases and J lost 3, with 15 bases in between. The germline CDR1 and CDR2 sequences are SGHKS and YYEKEE (reference sequence). The CDR3 length is 14 residues. The complete variable domain, with remaining parts taken from reference TRBV5-5 and TRBJ2-3, reads DAGVTQSPTHLIKTRGQQVTLRCSPISGHKSVSWYQQVLGQGPQFIFQYYEKEERGRGNFPDRFSARQFPNYSSELNVNALLLGDSALYLCASQTYVVTDTQYFGPGTRLTVL.

This clonotype occurred once. The chain carries TRBV10-3 and TRBJ2-7, with 7 bases that match TRBD2. Per germline, CDR1 ENHRY and CDR2 SYGVKD. Trimming took 7 bases from V and 0 from J; bases not matched to a gene: 12. This CDR3 has 16 residues. The CDR3 is CAITPGEGNSSYEQYF. In DNA, the CDR3 is TGTGCCATCACCCCGGGGGAGGGCAACTCCTCCTACGAGCAGTACTTC.

At least ten counts were recorded for this clonotype. V gene TRBV20-1 combines with J gene TRBJ2-3; 11 bases are shared with TRBD1. The V and J ends lost 1 base and 5 bases, in that order; junction bases with no gene match: 2. Germline CDR1 DFQATT, CDR2 SNEGSKA (reference sequence). The CDR3 contains 14 residues. DNA of the CDR3: TGCAGTGCTAGAGCCGGGACAGGGGGAGATACGCAGTATTTT. This gives the protein CSARAGTGGDTQYF.

The gene calls are TRBV4-1 and TRBJ1-5, with D tentatively TRBD1 (5 bases). Trimming removed 4 bases at V and 2 bases at J, with 15 bases between. This CDR3 has 16 residues. Germline assignment: CDR1 MGHRA and CDR2 YSYEKL. CDR3 loop: CASSPSSGGGNQPQHF. The CDR3 DNA sequence: TGCGCCAGCAGCCCATCAAGCGGAGGGGGCAATCAGCCCCAGCATTTT.

Many counts were recorded for this clonotype. The chain uses TRBV5-4 and TRBJ2-5; a possible D gene is TRBD1 (6 bases). The CDR3 covers 15 residues. The V gene lost 3 bases and the J gene lost 2 bases, with 14 bases spanning the gap. Germline CDR1 is SGHNT and CDR2 is YYREEE (reference sequence). For the CDR3, the DNA is TGTGCCAGCAGCTCGACCGGGACACAGCAAGAGACCCAGTACTTC. Translation: CASSSTGTQQETQYF.

The chain couples TRBV4-3 to TRBJ2-2; 8 bases align to TRBD2. The CDR3 runs 16 residues. Trimming cost V 5 bases and J 5 bases; bases outside gene matches: 10. The germline CDR1 and CDR2 sequences are LGHNA and YSLEER. CDR3 loop: CASSELAVSRTGELFF. The CDR3 DNA reads as TGCGCCAGCAGCGAACTAGCGGTGTCGAGGACCGGGGAGCTGTTTTTT.

This clonotype has ten or more counts. This sequence joins TRBV20-1 and TRBJ2-7, with 7 bases identical to TRBD1. In germline, CDR1 is DFQATT, CDR2 SNEGSKA (reference sequence). CDR3 length equals 15 residues. V was clipped by 1 base and J by 3 bases; unmatched bases: 9. The CDR3 DNA reads as TGCAGTGCTAGAGTCGGGACAGTATGGGGCTACGAGCAGTACGTC. This codes for CSARVGTVWGYEQYV.

This clonotype was observed many times. This sequence joins TRBV5-1 and TRBJ2-3; no clear D. CDR1 is SGHRS, CDR2 YFSETQ, per germline. The CDR3 totals 14 residues. The V end was cut by 2 bases, the J end by 0 bases, with 7 bases between. CDR3 sequence: CASSFTHSTDTQYF. Here the CDR3 DNA reads TGCGCCAGCAGCTTCACCCACAGCACAGATACGCAGTATTTT. The whole variable domain, remainder taken from reference TRBV5-1 and TRBJ2-3, is KAGVTQTPRYLIKTRGQQVTLSCSPISGHRSVSWYQQTPGQGLQFLFEYFSETQRNKGNFPGRFSGRQFSNSRSEMNVSTLELGDSALYLCASSFTHSTDTQYFGPGTRLTVL.

At least ten counts were recorded for this clonotype. V is TRBV19 and J is TRBJ1-1, with TRBD1 as a possible D gene (6 bases). CDR3 length: 17 amino acids. The germline CDR1 and CDR2 sequences are LNHDA and SQIVND (reference sequence). Trimming cost V 3 bases and J 3 bases, with 20 bases left between them. The CDR3 nucleotides read TGTGCCAGTAGTATCGCTCGCCGGACAGTTTCGTACACTGAAGCTTTCTTT. Translating gives CASSIARRTVSYTEAFF.

This clonotype has a count of ten or more. The chain links TRBV11-2 to TRBJ1-5; the D gene is possibly TRBD1 (5 bases). This CDR3 has 13 residues. Trimming left V 0 bases short and J 9 bases short, with 9 bases between. Germline V gives CDR1 SGHAT, CDR2 FQNNGV. CDR3 coding DNA: TGTGCCAGCAGCTTAGACCCGGGACGGCCCCAGCATTTT. As protein: CASSLDPGRPQHF.

This clonotype showed up just a few times. The chain links TRBV5-1 to TRBJ2-2, with a tentative D call TRBD1 (5 bases). Germline V gene sequence: CDR1 SGHRS, CDR2 YFSETQ. Between the trimmed V and J ends, which lost 3 bases and 2 bases, there was a span of 11 bases. This CDR3 region has 15 residues. The CDR3 bases are TGCGCCAGCAGCTGGATACAGGAAAACACCGGGGAGCTGTTTTTT. Translation: CASSWIQENTGELFF.

This clonotype was observed many times. The chain recombines TRBV28 with TRBJ2-5, with 11 bases lining up with TRBD2. The V gene's germline CDR1 is MDHEN and CDR2 SYDVKM. The CDR3 is 15 amino acids. V was clipped by 8 bases and J by 1 base; unmatched bases: 6. The CDR3 bases are TGTGCCAGCGAGGGACTAGCGGACCTCCAAGAGACCCAGTACTTC. This sequence encodes CASEGLADLQETQYF.

The chain has TRBV6-5 and TRBJ2-3, with 11 nucleotides matching TRBD2. Losses at the gene ends were 4 bases for V and 3 bases for J; bases not matched to a gene: 6. The CDR3 runs to 16 residues. CDR1 is MNHEY, CDR2 SVGAGI, per germline. The DNA of the CDR3 is TGTGCCAGCAGTTTTAGAACTAGCGGGAGAACAGATACGCAGTATTTT. It specifies CASSFRTSGRTDTQYF.